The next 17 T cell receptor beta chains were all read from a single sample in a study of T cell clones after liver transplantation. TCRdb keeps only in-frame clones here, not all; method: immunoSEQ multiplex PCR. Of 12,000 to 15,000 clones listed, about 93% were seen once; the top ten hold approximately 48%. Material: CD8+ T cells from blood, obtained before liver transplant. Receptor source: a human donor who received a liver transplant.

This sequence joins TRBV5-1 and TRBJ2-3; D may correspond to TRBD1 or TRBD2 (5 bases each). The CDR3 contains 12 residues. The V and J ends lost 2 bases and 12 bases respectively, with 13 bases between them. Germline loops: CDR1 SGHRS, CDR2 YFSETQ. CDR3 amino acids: CASSFEGYSQYF. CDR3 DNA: TGCGCCAGCAGCTTTGAGGGGTATTCACAGTATTTT.

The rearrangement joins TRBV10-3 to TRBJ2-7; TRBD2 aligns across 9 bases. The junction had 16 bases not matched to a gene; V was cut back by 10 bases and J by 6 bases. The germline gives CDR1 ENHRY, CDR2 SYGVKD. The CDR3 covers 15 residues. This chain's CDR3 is CATQVGAGGQSEQYF. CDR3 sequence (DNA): TGTGCCACGCAAGTGGGGGCGGGAGGGCAAAGCGAGCAGTACTTC.

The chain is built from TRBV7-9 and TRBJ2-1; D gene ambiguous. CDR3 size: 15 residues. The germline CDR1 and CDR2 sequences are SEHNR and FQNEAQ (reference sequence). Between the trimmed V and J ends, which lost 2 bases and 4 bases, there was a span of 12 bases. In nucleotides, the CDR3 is TGTGCCAGCAGCTTAAAGCGAAATATTTACAATGAGCAGTTCTTC. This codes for CASSLKRNIYNEQFF. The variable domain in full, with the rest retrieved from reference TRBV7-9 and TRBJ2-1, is DTGVSQNPRHKITKRGQNVTFRCDPISEHNRLYWYRQTLGQGPEFLTYFQNEAQLEKSRLLSDRFSAERPKGSFSTLEIQRTEQGDSAMYLCASSLKRNIYNEQFFGPGTRLTVL.

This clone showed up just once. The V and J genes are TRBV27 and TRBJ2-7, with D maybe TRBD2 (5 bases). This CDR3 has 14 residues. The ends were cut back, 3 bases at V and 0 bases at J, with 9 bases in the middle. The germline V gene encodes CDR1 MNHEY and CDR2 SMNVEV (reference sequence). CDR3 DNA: TGTGCCAGCAGTTTCGGACTTTCCTCCTACGAGCAGTACTTC. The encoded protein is CASSFGLSSYEQYF.

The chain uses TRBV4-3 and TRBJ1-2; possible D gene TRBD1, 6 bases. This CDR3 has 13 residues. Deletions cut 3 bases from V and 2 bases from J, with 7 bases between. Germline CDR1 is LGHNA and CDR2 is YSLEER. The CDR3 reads CASSQGQNYGYTF. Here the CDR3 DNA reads TGCGCCAGCAGCCAGGGACAAAACTATGGCTACACCTTC.

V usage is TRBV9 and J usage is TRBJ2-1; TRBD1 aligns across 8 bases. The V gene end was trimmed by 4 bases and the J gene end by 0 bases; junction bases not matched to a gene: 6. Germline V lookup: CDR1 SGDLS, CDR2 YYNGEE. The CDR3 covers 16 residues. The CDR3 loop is CASSPTGGGSYNEQFF. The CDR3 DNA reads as TGTGCCAGCAGCCCAACAGGGGGAGGCTCCTACAATGAGCAGTTCTTC.

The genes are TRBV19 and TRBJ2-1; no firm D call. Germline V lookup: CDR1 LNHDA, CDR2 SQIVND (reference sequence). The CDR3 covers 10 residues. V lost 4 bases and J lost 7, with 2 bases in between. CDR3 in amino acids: CASSTNEQFF. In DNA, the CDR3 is TGTGCCAGTAGTACGAATGAGCAGTTCTTC.

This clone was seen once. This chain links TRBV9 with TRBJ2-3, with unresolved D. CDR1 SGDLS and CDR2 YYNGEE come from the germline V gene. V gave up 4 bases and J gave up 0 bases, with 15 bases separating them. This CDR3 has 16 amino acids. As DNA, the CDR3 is TGTGCCAGCAGCTTCCGCCCATCGTCTAGCACAGATACGCAGTATTTT. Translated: CASSFRPSSSTDTQYF.

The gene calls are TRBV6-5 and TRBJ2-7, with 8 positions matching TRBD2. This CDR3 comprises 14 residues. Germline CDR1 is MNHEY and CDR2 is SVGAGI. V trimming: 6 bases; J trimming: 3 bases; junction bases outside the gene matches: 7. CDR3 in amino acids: CASRPRTSIYEQYF. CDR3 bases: TGTGCCAGCAGGCCCCGGACTAGCATCTACGAGCAGTACTTC.

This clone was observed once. For the CDR3, the DNA is TGTGCCAGCAGTACCCTAGCGGGAGGGAGGGAGCAGTACTTC. Translated, it gives CASSTLAGGREQYF. V is TRBV28 and J is TRBJ2-7; 12 bases fit TRBD2. V shed 5 bases, J shed 7 bases, and the junction held 6 bases outside the gene matches. The CDR3 has 14 residues. Germline CDR1 MDHEN, CDR2 SYDVKM.

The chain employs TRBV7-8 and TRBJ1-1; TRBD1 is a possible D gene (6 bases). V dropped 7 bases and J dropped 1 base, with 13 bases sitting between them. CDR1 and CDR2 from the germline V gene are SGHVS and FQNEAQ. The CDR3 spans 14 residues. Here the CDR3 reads CASMKGDENTEAFF. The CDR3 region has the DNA TGTGCCAGCATGAAGGGGGACGAGAACACTGAAGCTTTCTTT.

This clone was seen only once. The CDR3 DNA is TGCGCCAGCAGTGAGACAGGTTTGGCTAGCGCCAATGAGCAGTTCTTC. Protein product: CASSETGLASANEQFF. The chain employs TRBV10-2 and TRBJ2-1, with D possibly being TRBD2 (6 bases). The CDR3 runs 16 residues. Germline CDR1 is WSHSY and CDR2 is SAAADI. Trimming removed 2 bases at V and 6 bases at J, with 17 bases between.

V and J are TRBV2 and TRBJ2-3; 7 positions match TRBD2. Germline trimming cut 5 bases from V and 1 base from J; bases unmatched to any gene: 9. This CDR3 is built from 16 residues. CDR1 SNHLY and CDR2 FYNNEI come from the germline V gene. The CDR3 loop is CASSPSQAGGTDTQYF. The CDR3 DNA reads TGTGCCAGCAGTCCTTCCCAGGCGGGAGGCACAGATACGCAGTATTTT.

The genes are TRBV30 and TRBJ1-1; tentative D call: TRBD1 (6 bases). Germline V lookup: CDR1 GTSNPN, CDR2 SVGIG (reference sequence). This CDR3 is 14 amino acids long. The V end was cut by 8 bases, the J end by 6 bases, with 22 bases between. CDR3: CAGTPGVVGPEAFF. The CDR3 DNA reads TGTGCCGGAACCCCAGGGGTGGTAGGCCCTGAAGCTTTCTTT.

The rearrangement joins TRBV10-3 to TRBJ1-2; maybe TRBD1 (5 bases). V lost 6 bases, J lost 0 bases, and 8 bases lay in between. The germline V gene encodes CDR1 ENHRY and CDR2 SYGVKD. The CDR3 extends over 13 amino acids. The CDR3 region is CAIRGEANYGYTF. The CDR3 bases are TGTGCCATCAGGGGGGAGGCTAACTATGGCTACACCTTC.

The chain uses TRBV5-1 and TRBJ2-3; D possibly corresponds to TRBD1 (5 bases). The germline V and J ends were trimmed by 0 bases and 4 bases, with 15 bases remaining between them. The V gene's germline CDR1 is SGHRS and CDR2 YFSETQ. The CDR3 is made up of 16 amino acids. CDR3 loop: CASSLEMGPRSDTQYF. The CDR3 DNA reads TGCGCCAGCAGCTTGGAGATGGGGCCCCGTTCAGATACGCAGTATTTT.

CDR3 coding DNA: TGCGCCAGCAGCCCCCTATCGGGCCAAGTGGAGCAGTACTTC. It specifies CASSPLSGQVEQYF. V gene TRBV4-1 combines with J gene TRBJ2-7, with D hard to call. The CDR3 spans 14 residues. With 4 bases removed from V and 7 bases from J, the gap between germline ends came to 17 bases. Germline CDR1 reads MGHRA; CDR2 reads YSYEKL.